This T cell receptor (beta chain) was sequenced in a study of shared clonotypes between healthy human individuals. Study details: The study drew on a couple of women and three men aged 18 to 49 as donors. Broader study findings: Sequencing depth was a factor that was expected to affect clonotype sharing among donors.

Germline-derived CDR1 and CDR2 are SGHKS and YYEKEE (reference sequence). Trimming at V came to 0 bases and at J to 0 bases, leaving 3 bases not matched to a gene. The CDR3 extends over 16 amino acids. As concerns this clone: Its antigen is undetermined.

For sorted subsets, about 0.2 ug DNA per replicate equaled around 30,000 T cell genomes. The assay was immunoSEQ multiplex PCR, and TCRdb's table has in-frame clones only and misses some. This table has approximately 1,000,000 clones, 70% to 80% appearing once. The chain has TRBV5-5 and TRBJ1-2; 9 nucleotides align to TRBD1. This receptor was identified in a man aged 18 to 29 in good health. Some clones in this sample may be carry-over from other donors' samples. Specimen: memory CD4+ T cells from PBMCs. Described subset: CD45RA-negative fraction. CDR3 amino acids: CASSLAGTGTNYGYTF. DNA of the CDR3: TGTGCCAGCAGCTTGGCCGGGACAGGGACTAACTATGGCTACACCTTC.